The rows below give T cell receptor beta chains drawn from one sample of a study of preoperative IRX-2 immunotherapy in early breast cancer. Sequenced by immunoSEQ multiplex PCR; TCRdb stores in-frame clones only, minus some. The sample includes about 98,000 clones, just over 85% of them seen just once. Specimen: tumor tissue, collected after IRX-2 immunotherapy. All receptors come from a human donor with breast cancer. Each CDR3 is given without its conserved first and last residue.

cdr3_length j_call v_call cdr3_aa
14 TRBJ2-7 TRBV28 ASSKRRGPSSYEQY
12 TRBJ1-2 TRBV28 ASSLLGRNYGYT
16 TRBJ2-1 TRBV11-3 ASSLRIGGRTSYNEQF
13 TRBJ1-1 TRBV5-1 ASTDATGGASEAF
14 TRBJ2-6 TRBV5-1 ASSLTRASGANVLT
13 TRBJ2-2 TRBV19 ASLTSGRKGGELF
13 TRBJ2-7 TRBV28 ASSHTSGLGGEQY
13 TRBJ1-1 TRBV6-8 ASSDFKEKNTEAF
16 TRBJ2-1 TRBV28 ASSHRGPPLAGGGEQF
11 TRBJ1-1 TRBV6-8 ASSDQGGTEAF
11 TRBJ1-5 TRBV7-2 ASSLSRDQPQH
14 TRBJ2-1 TRBV11-3 ASSSMRAGVDNEQF
14 TRBJ1-4 TRBV28 ASSSFTADHNEKLF
11 TRBJ1-4 TRBV29-1 SVGGAGGEKLF
14 TRBJ1-4 TRBV11-3 ASSLPGTGRSEKLF
13 TRBJ2-7 TRBV19 ASSTIGGLDYEQY
13 TRBJ1-4 TRBV30 ASPGKGTTNEKLF
10 TRBJ1-2 TRBV19 ASSHRGGGYT
14 TRBJ1-2 TRBV5-1 ASSLAGKTGQEGYT
11 TRBJ1-3 TRBV7-1 ASTRGSGNTIY
14 TRBJ1-5 TRBV11-3 ASSLGWADSNQPQH
13 TRBJ2-2 TRBV5-1 ASSLDPTSTGELF
15 TRBJ1-4 TRBV5-1 ASSLFQGAATNEKLF
13 TRBJ1-6 TRBV7-6 ASSKGGRGHSPLH
12 TRBJ1-6 TRBV5-1 ASRAESGGSPLH
11 TRBJ2-7 TRBV18 ASSPLSGDEQY
11 TRBJ2-5 TRBV29-1 SVEVGGRETQY
12 TRBJ1-1 TRBV22-1 ASSLSGVNTEAF
11 TRBJ1-1 TRBV6-8 ASRGQVLTEAF
12 TRBJ2-7 TRBV19 ASSKGYPPYEQY
13 TRBJ2-5 TRBV11-3 ASSLPGGPLETQY
11 TRBJ1-2 TRBV9 ASSRGGNYGYT
15 TRBJ2-5 TRBV27 ASSLWFGTGVQETQY
13 TRBJ2-1 TRBV11-3 ASSFPGLGANEQF
12 TRBJ2-4 TRBV5-1 ASSVTGYENIQY
15 TRBJ2-2 TRBV18 ASSLHELAGVPGELF
11 TRBJ1-2 TRBV7-1 ASSEYRGSGYT
11 TRBJ2-7 TRBV30 AWSGQASYEQY
13 TRBJ2-7 TRBV6-8 ASSFTTLRGPEQY
11 TRBJ2-3 TRBV19 ASSGTGVITQY
12 TRBJ2-1 TRBV6-8 AISGGQGKGEQF
13 TRBJ1-5 TRBV19 ASRWTAINDQPQH
12 TRBJ2-1 TRBV11-3 ASSRTRGQGFAF
10 TRBJ2-2 TRBV28 ASSFSTGELF
13 TRBJ1-1 TRBV18 ASSPVSGVSTEAF
14 TRBJ2-6 TRBV18 ASSPWSGAGANVLT
11 TRBJ1-1 TRBV6-8 ASSNGLGVEAF